This T cell receptor (beta chain) derives from a study of blood T cell repertoires in COVID-19. Study-level information: Acute and convalescent COVID-19 samples came from the United States, Italy and Spain.

Researchers sorted participants into cohorts using their self-reported clinical history. This clone has only a few counts. Per the authors' pipeline: Amplifying reference gene primers gave estimates of nucleated cell counts. Profiled with immunoSEQ multiplex PCR; TCRdb holds only in-frame clones, not every one. D and trimming come from the DNA, and the V and J calls and clone size come from that table. The table has 400,000 or so clones, roughly 88% seen once. The receptor was isolated from a woman in her forties with acute COVID-19. Sequencing used PBMCs or T cells enriched from blood (not recorded which).

DNA for the CDR3: TGTGCCAGCAGCCCCTTAAGACAGGCAACTAATGAAAAACTGTTTTTT. The encoded protein is CASSPLRQATNEKLFF. The gene calls are TRBV7-9 and TRBJ1-4; tentatively, D is TRBD1 (6 bases). The germline gives CDR1 SEHNR, CDR2 FQNEAQ (reference sequence). The CDR3 runs to 16 residues. V lost 5 bases to trimming and J lost 0 bases, with 13 bases between them.